The next 7 T cell receptor beta chains were all read from a single sample in a study of T-cell reconstitution after alpha-beta-depleted transplantation in children. TCRbeta library preparation incorporated unique molecular identifiers. TCRdb reprocessed the PCR reads via MiXCR and lists one record per CDR3 protein. The sample records 600,000 to 700,000 distinct CDR3 sequences, about 15% being singletons. Here the sequenced sample was PBMCs from the stem cell graft donor, taken from the stem cell graft. These receptors all stem from a human donor who donated a stem cell graft to a child with acute myeloid leukemia.

The chain uses TRBV24-1 and TRBJ2-5, with TRBD1 matching 7 bases. The V gene's germline CDR1 is KGHDR and CDR2 SFDVKD. The CDR3 is 13 residues long. J was trimmed by 0 bases and V by 8 bases; bases with no gene match: 2. The CDR3, as DNA: TGTGCCACCATGGGGACAGACCAAGAGACCCAGTACTTC. Its protein is CATMGTDQETQYF.

This clonotype was seen ten or more times. The chain uses TRBV7-9 and TRBJ2-3; D unresolved. Germline V gene data show CDR1 as SEHNR and CDR2 as FQNEAQ (reference sequence). The CDR3 is 14 amino acids. Trimming removed 5 bases from V and 0 bases from J, with 9 bases in between. CDR3 bases: TGTGCCAGCAGCCCCACCGCTAGCACAGATACGCAGTATTTT. Translation gives CASSPTASTDTQYF.

V and J are TRBV5-6 and TRBJ2-2; 7 positions match TRBD2. CDR1 and CDR2 (germline): SGHDT, YYEEEE. V trimming: 3 bases; J trimming: 1 base; junction bases outside the gene matches: 6. This CDR3 has 16 amino acids. Written as DNA, the CDR3 is TGTGCCAGCAGCTCACCGGGACTATTGAACACCGGGGAGCTGTTTTTT. Residues: CASSSPGLLNTGELFF.

This clonotype has only a few counts. The V call is TRBV12-3 or TRBV12-4, the J call TRBJ1-3; 7 bases fit TRBD1. The CDR3 runs to 15 residues. V shed 1 base, J shed 6 bases, and the junction held 6 bases outside the gene matches. The CDR3 coding sequence is TGTGCCAGCAGTTTAGATGGGACAGACCAAAACACCATATATTTT. This codes for CASSLDGTDQNTIYF.

This sequence joins TRBV12-3 or TRBV12-4 and TRBJ1-1; possibly TRBD1 for D (6 bases). Trimming took off 3 bases at V and 7 bases at J, with 15 bases between the two ends. The CDR3 spans 14 residues. CDR3 bases: TGTGCCAGCAGTTTCTATCTGGACAGAGATGAAGCTTTCTTT. Translated: CASSFYLDRDEAFF.

CDR3 region: CASSLGGQGRSSNQPQHF. The CDR3 DNA reads as TGTGCCAGCAGCTTAGGGGGCCAGGGCAGGTCGAGCAATCAGCCCCAGCATTTT. This chain connects TRBV7-6 to TRBJ1-5; TRBD1 might be the D (5 bases). This CDR3 has 18 amino acids. Looked up from germline, CDR1 is SGHVS and CDR2 is FNYEAQ. V was pared by 1 base and J by 1 base, with 17 bases between.

The sample holds a few counts of this clonotype. The V and J genes are TRBV30 and TRBJ2-1, with 7 bases fitting TRBD1. V trimming: 5 bases; J trimming: 0 bases; junction bases outside the gene matches: 4. CDR3 length equals 14 residues. The V gene's germline CDR1 is GTSNPN and CDR2 SVGIG (reference sequence). The CDR3 region is CAWGDRSSYNEQFF. The CDR3 DNA reads TGTGCCTGGGGGGACAGAAGCTCCTACAATGAGCAGTTCTTC.